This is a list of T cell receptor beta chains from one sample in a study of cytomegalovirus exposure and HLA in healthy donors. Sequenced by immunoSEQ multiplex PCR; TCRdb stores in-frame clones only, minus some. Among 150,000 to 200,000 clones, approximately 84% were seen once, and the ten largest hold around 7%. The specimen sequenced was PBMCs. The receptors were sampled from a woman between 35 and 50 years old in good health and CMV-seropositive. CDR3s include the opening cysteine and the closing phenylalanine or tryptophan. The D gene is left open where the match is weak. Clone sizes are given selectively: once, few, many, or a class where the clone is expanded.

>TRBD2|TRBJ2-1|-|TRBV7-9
CASSYGLAGVNEQFF
TGTGCCAGCAGCTACGGACTAGCGGGGGTCAATGAGCAGTTCTTC
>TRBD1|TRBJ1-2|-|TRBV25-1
CASSGDRGYGYTF
TGTGCCAGCAGTGGCGACAGGGGATATGGCTACACCTTC
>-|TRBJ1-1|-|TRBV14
CASSQVRGSNTEAFF
TGTGCCAGCAGCCAAGTGAGGGGGTCGAACACTGAAGCTTTCTTT
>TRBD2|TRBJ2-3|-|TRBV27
CASSLWVSGGVTDTQYF
TGTGCCAGCAGTTTATGGGTTAGCGGGGGGGTCACAGATACGCAGTATTTT
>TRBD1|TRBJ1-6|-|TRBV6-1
CASSDRGSPLHF
TGTGCCAGCTCGGACAGGGGTTCACCCCTCCACTTT
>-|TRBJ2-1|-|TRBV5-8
CASSLSGEQFF
TGTGCCAGCAGCTTGTCGGGTGAGCAGTTCTTC
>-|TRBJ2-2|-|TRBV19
CASSEGAGELFF
TGTGCCAGTAGTGAAGGGGCCGGGGAGCTGTTTTTT
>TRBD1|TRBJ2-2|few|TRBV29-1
CSVGQGAGELFF
TGCAGCGTTGGACAGGGGGCCGGGGAGCTGTTTTTT
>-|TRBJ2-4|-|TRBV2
CASSEAELAKNIQYF
TGTGCCAGCAGTGAAGCGGAGTTAGCCAAAAACATTCAGTACTTC
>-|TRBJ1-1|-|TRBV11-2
CASSLEGRNTEAFF
TGTGCCAGCAGCTTAGAGGGCAGGAACACTGAAGCTTTCTTT
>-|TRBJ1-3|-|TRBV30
CAWSKGQSSGNTIYF
TGTGCCTGGAGTAAGGGGCAGAGCTCTGGAAACACCATATATTTT
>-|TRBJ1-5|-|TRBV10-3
CAINREPNQPQHF
TGTGCCATCAACAGGGAACCGAATCAGCCCCAGCATTTT
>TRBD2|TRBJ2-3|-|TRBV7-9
CASSSSGTDTQYF
TGTGCCAGCAGCTCTAGCGGAACAGATACGCAGTATTTT
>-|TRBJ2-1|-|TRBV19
CASSINNGDYNEQFF
TGTGCCAGTAGTATAAATAACGGGGACTACAATGAGCAGTTCTTC
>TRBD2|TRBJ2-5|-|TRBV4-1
CASSHSGGAETQYF
TGCGCCAGCAGCCATAGCGGGGGGGCAGAGACCCAGTACTTC
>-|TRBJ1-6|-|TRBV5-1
CASSSTGGPLHF
TGCGCCAGCAGTTCGACCGGGGGGCCCCTCCACTTT
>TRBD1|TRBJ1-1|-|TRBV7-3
CASSPGSTGAEAFF
TGTGCCAGCAGCCCCGGATCAACAGGGGCTGAAGCTTTCTTT
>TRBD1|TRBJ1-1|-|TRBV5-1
CASSLRTGNTEAFF
TGCGCCAGCAGCCTGCGGACAGGGAACACTGAAGCTTTCTTT
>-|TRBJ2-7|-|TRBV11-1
CASSLGGTSYEQYF
TGTGCCAGCAGTCTTGGCGGCACTTCCTACGAGCAGTACTTC
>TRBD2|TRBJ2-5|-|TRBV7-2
CASSQGLAGVETQYF
TGTGCCAGCAGCCAAGGACTAGCGGGCGTAGAGACCCAGTACTTC
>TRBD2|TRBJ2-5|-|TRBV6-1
CASTLSGGHQETQYF
TGTGCCAGCACCCTGAGCGGGGGGCACCAAGAGACCCAGTACTTC
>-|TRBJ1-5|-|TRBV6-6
CASESGRLSNQPQHF
TGTGCCTCCGAGTCGGGTCGACTCAGCAATCAGCCCCAGCATTTT
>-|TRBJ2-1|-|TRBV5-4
CASSLDAVAREQFF
TGTGCCAGCAGCTTGGACGCGGTAGCGCGAGAGCAGTTCTTC
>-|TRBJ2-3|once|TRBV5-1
CASSLALTGGKDTQYF
TGCGCCAGCAGCTTGGCGCTGACTGGGGGGAAAGATACGCAGTATTTT
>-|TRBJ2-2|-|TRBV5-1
CASSRNIETGELFF
TGCGCCAGCAGCCGCAACATCGAAACCGGGGAGCTGTTTTTT
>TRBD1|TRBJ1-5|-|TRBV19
CASGTGDFYQPQHF
TGTGCCAGTGGGACAGGGGATTTTTATCAGCCCCAGCATTTT
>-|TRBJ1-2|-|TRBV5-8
CASSLDTNYGYTF
TGTGCCAGCAGCTTAGACACTAACTATGGCTACACCTTC
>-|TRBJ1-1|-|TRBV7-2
CASSGGGVLEAFF
TGTGCCAGCAGCGGGGGAGGGGTGCTTGAAGCTTTCTTT
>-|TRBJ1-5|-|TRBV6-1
CASSERTVDHQPQHF
TGTGCCAGCAGTGAACGGACAGTCGATCATCAGCCCCAGCATTTT
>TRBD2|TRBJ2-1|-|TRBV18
CASSPPGTMQNEQFF
TGTGCCAGCTCACCACCCGGGACTATGCAGAATGAGCAGTTCTTC
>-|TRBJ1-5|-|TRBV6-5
CASSYGQNQPQHF
TGTGCCAGCAGTTACGGACAAAATCAGCCCCAGCATTTT
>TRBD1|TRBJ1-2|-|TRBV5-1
CASSLGQGAYGYTF
TGCGCCAGCAGCTTGGGACAGGGAGCCTATGGTTACACCTTC
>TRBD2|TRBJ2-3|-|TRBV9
CASSVEAGGSTDTQYF
TGTGCCAGCAGCGTAGAGGCGGGGGGTAGTACAGATACGCAGTATTTT
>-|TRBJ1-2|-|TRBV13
CASSLTIGGNDGYTF
TGTGCCAGCAGCTTAACTATAGGGGGAAATGATGGCTACACCTTC
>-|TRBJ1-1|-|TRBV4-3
CASSQVTSTEAFF
TGCGCCAGCAGCCAAGTAACAAGCACTGAAGCTTTCTTT
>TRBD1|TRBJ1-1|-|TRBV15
CATSTHRGQAFF
TGTGCCACCAGCACGCACAGGGGTCAAGCTTTCTTT
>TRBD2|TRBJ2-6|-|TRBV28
CASSLAGAGANVLTF
TGTGCCAGCAGTTTAGCGGGGGCTGGGGCCAACGTCCTGACTTTC
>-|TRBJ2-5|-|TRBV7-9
CASSFVNRVWETQYF
TGTGCCAGCAGCTTCGTAAACAGGGTTTGGGAGACCCAGTACTTC
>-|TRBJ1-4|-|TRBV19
CASRRREATNEKLFF
TGTGCCAGTAGGCGCAGGGAGGCAACTAATGAAAAACTGTTTTTT
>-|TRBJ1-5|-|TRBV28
CASSFMGAPSGGSNQPQHF
TGTGCCAGCAGTTTCATGGGGGCCCCGAGCGGCGGGAGCAATCAGCCCCAGCATTTT
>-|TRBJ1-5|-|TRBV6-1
CASSGYVNQPQHF
TGTGCCAGCTCAGGTTATGTCAATCAGCCCCAGCATTTT
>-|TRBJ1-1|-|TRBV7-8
CASSLGVGVNTEAFF
TGTGCCAGCAGCTTAGGGGTAGGGGTGAACACTGAAGCTTTCTTT
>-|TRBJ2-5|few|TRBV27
CASSRVVEETQYF
TGTGCCAGCAGTCGAGTGGTTGAAGAGACCCAGTACTTC
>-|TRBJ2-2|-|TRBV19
CASSGQPNTGELFF
TGTGCCAGTAGTGGACAGCCGAACACCGGGGAGCTGTTTTTT
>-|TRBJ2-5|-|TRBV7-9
CASSLEWWGDQETQYF
TGTGCCAGCAGCTTAGAGTGGTGGGGGGATCAAGAGACCCAGTACTTC
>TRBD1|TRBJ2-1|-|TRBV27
CATQGQGYCQFF
TGTGCCACCCAAGGACAGGGCTATTGCCAGTTCTTC
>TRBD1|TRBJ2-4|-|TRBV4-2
CASSARQGIQYF
TGTGCCAGCAGCGCCAGACAGGGCATTCAGTACTTC
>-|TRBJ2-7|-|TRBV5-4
CASSFGGHYEQYF
TGTGCCAGCAGCTTCGGAGGCCACTACGAGCAGTACTTC